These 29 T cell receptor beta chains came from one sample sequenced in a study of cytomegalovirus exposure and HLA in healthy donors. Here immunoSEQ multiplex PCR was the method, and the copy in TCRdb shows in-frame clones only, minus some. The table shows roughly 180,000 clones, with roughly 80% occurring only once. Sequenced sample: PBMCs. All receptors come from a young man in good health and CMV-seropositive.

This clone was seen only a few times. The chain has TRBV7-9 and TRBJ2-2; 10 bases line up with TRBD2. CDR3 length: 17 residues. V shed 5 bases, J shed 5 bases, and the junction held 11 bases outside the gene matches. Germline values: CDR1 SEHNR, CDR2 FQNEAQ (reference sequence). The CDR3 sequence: CASSPQGGLAPTGELFF. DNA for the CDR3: TGTGCCAGCAGCCCCCAGGGGGGACTAGCGCCAACCGGGGAGCTGTTTTTT.

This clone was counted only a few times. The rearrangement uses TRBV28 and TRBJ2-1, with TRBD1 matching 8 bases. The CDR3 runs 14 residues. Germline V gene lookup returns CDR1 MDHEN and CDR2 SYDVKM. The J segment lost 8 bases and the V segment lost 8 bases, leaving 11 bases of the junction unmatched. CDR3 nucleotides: TGTGCCAGCGGACTGGACAGGGCCCCCCATGAGCAGTTCTTC. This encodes CASGLDRAPHEQFF.

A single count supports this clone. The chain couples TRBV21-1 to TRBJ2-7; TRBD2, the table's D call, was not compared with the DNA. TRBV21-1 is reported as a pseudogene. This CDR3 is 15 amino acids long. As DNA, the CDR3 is TGTGCCAGCAGCCCTCATTGCCGGGGGTCCTACGAGCAGTACTTC. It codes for CASSPHCRGSYEQYF.

The CDR3 loop is CASSPAGGNEQFF. CDR3 sequence (DNA): TGTGCCAGCAGTCCAGCGGGCGGGAATGAGCAGTTCTTC. The chain is built from TRBV6-1 and TRBJ2-1, with D possibly TRBD2 on 6 matching bases. V was clipped by 5 bases and J by 7 bases, with 12 bases between them. This CDR3 spans 13 amino acids. Germline CDR1 is MNHNS and CDR2 is SASEGT.

CDR3 sequence reads: CASSLAPGQGGQPQHF. CDR3 nucleotides: TGTGCCAGCAGTTTAGCCCCCGGACAGGGAGGTCAGCCCCAGCATTTT. V usage is TRBV27 and J usage is TRBJ1-5; 8 bases agree with TRBD1. J was trimmed by 6 bases and V by 2 bases; bases with no gene match: 9. This CDR3 has 16 amino acids. Germline V CDR1 and CDR2: MNHEY, SMNVEV (reference sequence).

CDR3 loop: CASSFGLSWVVGQSSNQPQHF. CDR3 bases: TGTGCCAGCAGTTTCGGATTGAGTTGGGTAGTGGGACAGTCTAGCAATCAGCCCCAGCATTTT. The chain couples TRBV28 to TRBJ1-5; 7 bases align to TRBD1. The CDR3 totals 21 residues. CDR1 is MDHEN and CDR2 is SYDVKM in the germline V gene. The V segment lost 3 bases and the J segment 0 bases; nucleotides outside the gene matches: 20.

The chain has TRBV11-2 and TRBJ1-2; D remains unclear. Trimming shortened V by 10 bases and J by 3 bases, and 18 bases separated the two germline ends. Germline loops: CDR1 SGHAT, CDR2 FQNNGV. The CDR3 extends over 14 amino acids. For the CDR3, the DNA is TGTGCCACCATGCGGGCGAAAGGCGACTATGGCTACACCTTC. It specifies CATMRAKGDYGYTF.

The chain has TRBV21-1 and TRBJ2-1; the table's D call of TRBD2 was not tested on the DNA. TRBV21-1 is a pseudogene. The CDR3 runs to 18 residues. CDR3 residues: CASSKASGRVYSYNEQFF. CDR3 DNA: TGTGCCAGCAGCAAGGCTAGCGGGAGGGTATACTCCTACAATGAGCAGTTCTTC.

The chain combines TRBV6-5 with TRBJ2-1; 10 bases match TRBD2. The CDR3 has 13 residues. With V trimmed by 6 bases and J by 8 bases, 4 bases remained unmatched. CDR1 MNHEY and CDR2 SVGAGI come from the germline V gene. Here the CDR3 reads CASRTSGYDEQFF. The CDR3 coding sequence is TGTGCCAGCAGGACTAGCGGGTACGATGAGCAGTTCTTC.

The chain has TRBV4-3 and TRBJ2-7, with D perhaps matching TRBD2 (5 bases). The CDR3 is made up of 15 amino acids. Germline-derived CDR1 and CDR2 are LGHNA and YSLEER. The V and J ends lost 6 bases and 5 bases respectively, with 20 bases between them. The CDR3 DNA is TGCGCCAGCAGTGCTCAGGTGGGGAGTATCGACGAGCAGTACTTC. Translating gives CASSAQVGSIDEQYF.

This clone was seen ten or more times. For the CDR3, the DNA is TGTGCCAGCAGTTTATGGGGCCCCTCGGATGAGCAGTTCTTC. Protein: CASSLWGPSDEQFF. The chain combines TRBV27 with TRBJ2-1, with D possibly being TRBD1 (5 bases). Per germline, CDR1 MNHEY and CDR2 SMNVEV (reference sequence). The CDR3 covers 14 residues. Deletions cut 1 base from V and 8 bases from J, with 12 bases between.

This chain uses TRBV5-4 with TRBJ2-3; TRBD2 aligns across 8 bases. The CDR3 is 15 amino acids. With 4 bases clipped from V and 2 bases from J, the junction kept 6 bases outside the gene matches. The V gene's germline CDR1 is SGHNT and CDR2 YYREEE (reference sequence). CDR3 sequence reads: CASSPSGFPTDTQYF. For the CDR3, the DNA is TGTGCCAGCAGCCCTAGCGGGTTCCCCACAGATACGCAGTATTTT.

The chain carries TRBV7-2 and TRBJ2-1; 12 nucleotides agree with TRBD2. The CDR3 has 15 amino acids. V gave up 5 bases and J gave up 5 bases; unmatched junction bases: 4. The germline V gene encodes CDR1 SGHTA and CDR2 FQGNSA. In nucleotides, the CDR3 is TGTGCCAGCAGCCCACGACTAGCGGGAGACAATGAGCAGTTCTTC. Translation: CASSPRLAGDNEQFF.

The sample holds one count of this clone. The CDR3: CASSSHRGSDTEAFF. In DNA, the CDR3 is TGTGCCAGCAGCTCCCACAGGGGTTCGGACACTGAAGCTTTCTTT. This chain connects TRBV9 to TRBJ1-1, with 7 bases that match TRBD1. The germline gives CDR1 SGDLS, CDR2 YYNGEE. Trimming at V came to 4 bases and at J to 3 bases, leaving 9 bases not matched to a gene. The CDR3 has 15 residues.

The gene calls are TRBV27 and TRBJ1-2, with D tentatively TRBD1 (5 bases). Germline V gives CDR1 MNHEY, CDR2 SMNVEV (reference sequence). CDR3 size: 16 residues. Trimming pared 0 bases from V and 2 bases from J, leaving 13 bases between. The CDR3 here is CASSLSRDAGNYGYTF. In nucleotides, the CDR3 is TGTGCCAGCAGTTTATCAAGGGACGCGGGGAACTATGGCTACACCTTC.

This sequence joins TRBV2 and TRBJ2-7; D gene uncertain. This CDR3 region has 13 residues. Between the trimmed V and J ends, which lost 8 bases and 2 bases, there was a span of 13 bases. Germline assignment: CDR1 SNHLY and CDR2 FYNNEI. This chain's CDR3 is CASRAGAAYEQYF. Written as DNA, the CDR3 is TGTGCCAGCCGAGCAGGCGCTGCCTACGAGCAGTACTTC.

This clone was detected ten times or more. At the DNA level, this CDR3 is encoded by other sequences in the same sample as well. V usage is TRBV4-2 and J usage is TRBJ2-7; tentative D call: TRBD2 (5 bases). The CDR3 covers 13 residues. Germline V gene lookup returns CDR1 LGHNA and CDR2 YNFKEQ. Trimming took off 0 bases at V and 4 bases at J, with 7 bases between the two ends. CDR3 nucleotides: TGTGCCAGCAGCCAAGACAGGACTTACGAGCAGTACTTC. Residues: CASSQDRTYEQYF.

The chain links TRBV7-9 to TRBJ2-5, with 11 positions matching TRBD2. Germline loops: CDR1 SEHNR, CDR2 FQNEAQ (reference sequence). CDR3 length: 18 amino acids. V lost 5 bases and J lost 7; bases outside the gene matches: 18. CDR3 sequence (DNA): TGTGCCAGCAGCGAAAGAATAGCGGGAGGGCTCGGGGAATGGACCCAGTACTTC. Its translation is CASSERIAGGLGEWTQYF. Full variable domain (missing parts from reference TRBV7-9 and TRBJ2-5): DTGVSQNPRHKITKRGQNVTFRCDPISEHNRLYWYRQTLGQGPEFLTYFQNEAQLEKSRLLSDRFSAERPKGSFSTLEIQRTEQGDSAMYLCASSERIAGGLGEWTQYFGPGTRLLVL.

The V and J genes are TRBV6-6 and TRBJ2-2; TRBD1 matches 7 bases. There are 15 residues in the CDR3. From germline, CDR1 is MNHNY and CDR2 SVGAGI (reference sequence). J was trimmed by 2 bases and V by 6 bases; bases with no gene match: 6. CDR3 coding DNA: TGTGCCAGCAGCCTGGGACAGCTTAACACCGGGGAGCTGTTTTTT. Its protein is CASSLGQLNTGELFF.

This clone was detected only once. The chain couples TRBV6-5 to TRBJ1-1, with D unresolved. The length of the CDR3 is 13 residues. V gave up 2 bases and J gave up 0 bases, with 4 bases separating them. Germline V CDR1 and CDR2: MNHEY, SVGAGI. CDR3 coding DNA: TGTGCCAGCAGTTACGTCGTGAACACTGAAGCTTTCTTT. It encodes CASSYVVNTEAFF.

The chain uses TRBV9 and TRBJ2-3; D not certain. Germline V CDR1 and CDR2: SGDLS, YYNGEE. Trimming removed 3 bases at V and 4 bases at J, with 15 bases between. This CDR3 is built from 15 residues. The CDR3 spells CASSDDSGIPDTQYF. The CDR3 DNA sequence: TGTGCCAGCAGCGATGACTCGGGTATCCCAGATACGCAGTATTTT.

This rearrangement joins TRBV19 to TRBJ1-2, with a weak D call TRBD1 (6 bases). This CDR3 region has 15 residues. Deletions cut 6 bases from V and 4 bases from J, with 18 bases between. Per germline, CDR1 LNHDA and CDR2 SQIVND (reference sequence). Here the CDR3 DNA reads TGTGCCAGTAGCCCCGGACAGAGGAGGATCTATGGCTACACCTTC. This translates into CASSPGQRRIYGYTF.

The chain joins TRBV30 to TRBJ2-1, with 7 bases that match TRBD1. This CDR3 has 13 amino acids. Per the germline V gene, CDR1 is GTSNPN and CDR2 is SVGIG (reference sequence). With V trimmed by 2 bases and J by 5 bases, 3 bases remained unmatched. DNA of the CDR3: TGTGCCTGGAGTCCCGACAGGGACAATGAGCAGTTCTTC. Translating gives CAWSPDRDNEQFF.

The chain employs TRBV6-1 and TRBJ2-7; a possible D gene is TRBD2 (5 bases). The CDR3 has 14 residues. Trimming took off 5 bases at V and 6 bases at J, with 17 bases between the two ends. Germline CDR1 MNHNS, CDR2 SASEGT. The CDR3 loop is CASSSTEGSAEQYF. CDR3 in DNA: TGTGCCAGCAGTTCGACCGAGGGTTCGGCCGAGCAGTACTTC.

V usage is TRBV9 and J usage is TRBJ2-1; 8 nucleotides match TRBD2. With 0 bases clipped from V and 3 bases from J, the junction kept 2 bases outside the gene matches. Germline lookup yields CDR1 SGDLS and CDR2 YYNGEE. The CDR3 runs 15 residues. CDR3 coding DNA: TGTGCCAGCAGCGTAGAGGGACTAGGCTACAATGAGCAGTTCTTC. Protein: CASSVEGLGYNEQFF.

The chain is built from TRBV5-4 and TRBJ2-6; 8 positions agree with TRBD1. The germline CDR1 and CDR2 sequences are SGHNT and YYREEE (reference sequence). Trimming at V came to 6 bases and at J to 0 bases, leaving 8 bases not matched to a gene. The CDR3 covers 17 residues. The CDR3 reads CASTRQGAGSGANVLTF. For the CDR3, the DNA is TGTGCCAGCACCCGCCAGGGGGCGGGCTCTGGGGCCAACGTCCTGACTTTC.

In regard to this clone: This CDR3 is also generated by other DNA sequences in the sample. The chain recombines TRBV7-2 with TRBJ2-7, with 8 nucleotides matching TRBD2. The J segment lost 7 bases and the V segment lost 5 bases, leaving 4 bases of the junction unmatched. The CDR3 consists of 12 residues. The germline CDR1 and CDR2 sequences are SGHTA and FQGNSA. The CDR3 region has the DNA TGTGCCAGCAGCCGTCCGGGAGGGGAGCAGTACTTC. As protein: CASSRPGGEQYF. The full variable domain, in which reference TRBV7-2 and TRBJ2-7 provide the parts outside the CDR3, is GAGVSQSPSNKVTEKGKDVELRCDPISGHTALYWYRQSLGQGLEFLIYFQGNSAPDKSGLPSDRFSAERTGGSVSTLTIQRTQQEDSAVYLCASSRPGGEQYFGPGTRLTVT.

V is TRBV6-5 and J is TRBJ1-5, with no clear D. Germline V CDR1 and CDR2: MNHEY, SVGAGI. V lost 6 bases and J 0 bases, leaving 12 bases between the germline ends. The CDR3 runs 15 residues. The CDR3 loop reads CASSLYRNSNQPQHF. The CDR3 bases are TGTGCCAGCAGCTTATACAGAAATAGCAATCAGCCCCAGCATTTT.

The DNA for the CDR3 is TGTGCCAGCAGCCCCCATCGGGACAGGAGGAGGGACACCATATATTTT. As protein: CASSPHRDRRRDTIYF. This chain uses TRBV14 with TRBJ1-3, with TRBD1 matching over 8 bases. This CDR3 is built from 16 residues. Germline CDR1 SGHDN, CDR2 FVKESK. The ends lost 4 bases at V and 8 bases at J; junction bases unmatched: 13.